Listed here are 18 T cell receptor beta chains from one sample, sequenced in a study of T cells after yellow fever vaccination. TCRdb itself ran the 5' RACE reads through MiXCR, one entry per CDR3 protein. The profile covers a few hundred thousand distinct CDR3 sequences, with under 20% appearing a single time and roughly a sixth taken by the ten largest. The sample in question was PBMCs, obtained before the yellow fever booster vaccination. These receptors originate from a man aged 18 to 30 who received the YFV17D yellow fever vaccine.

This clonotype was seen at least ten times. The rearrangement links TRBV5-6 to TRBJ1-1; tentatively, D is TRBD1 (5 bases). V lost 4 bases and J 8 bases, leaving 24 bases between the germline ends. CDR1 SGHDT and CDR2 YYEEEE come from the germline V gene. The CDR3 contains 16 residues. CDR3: CASSPWPAGQTFEAFF. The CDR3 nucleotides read TGTGCCAGCAGCCCTTGGCCGGCAGGGCAGACTTTCGAAGCTTTCTTT. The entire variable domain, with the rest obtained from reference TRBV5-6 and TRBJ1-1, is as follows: DAGVTQSPTHLIKTRGQQVTLRCSPKSGHDTVSWYQQALGQGPQFIFQYYEEEERQRGNFPDRFSGHQFPNYSSELNVNALLLGDSALYLCASSPWPAGQTFEAFFGQGTRLTVV.

The CDR3 DNA reads as TGTGCCAGCAGTGCCCCGGGACCGGGGACGAAGCAGTACTTC. Translation: CASSAPGPGTKQYF. The gene calls are TRBV25-1 and TRBJ2-7; D possibly matches TRBD1 or TRBD2 (5 bases each). Trimming removed 4 bases from V and 8 bases from J, with 18 bases in between. Germline loops: CDR1 MGHDK, CDR2 SYGVNS. CDR3 length: 14 residues.

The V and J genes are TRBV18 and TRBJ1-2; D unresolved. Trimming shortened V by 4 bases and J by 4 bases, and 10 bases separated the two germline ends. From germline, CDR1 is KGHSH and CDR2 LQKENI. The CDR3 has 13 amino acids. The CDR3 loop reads CASSRRVGYGYTF. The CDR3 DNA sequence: TGTGCCAGCTCACGAAGGGTTGGCTATGGCTACACCTTC.

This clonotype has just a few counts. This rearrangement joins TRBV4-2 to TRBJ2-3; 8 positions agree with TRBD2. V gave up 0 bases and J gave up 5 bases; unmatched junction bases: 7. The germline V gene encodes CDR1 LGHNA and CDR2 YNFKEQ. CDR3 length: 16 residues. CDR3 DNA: TGTGCCAGCAGCCAAGATCCCGGGGGGGCGATAGATACGCAGTATTTT. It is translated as CASSQDPGGAIDTQYF.

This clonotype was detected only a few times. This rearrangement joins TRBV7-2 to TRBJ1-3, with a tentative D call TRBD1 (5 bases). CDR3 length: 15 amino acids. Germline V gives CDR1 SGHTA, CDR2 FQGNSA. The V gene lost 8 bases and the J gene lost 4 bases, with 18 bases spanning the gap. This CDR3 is CASHTIGAGGNTIYF. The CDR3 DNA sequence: TGTGCCAGCCACACGATCGGGGCGGGCGGAAACACCATATATTTT.

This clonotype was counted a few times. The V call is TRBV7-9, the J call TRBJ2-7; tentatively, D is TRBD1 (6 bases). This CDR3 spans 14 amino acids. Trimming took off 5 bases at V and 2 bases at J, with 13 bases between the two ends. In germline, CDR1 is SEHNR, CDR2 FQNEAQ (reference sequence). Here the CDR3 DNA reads TGTGCCAGCAGCCCACAGGGCGGAGCCTACGAGCAGTACTTC. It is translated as CASSPQGGAYEQYF.

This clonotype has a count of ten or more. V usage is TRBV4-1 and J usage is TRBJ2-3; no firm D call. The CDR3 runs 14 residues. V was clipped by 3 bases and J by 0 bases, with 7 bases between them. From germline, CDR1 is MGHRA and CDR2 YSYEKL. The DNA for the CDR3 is TGCGCCAGCAGCCACTACAGAAGCACAGATACGCAGTATTTT. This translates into CASSHYRSTDTQYF.

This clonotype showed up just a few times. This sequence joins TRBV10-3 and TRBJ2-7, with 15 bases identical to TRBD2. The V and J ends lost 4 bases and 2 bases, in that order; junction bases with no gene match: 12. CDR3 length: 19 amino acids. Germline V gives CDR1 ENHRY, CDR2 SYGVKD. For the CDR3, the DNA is TGTGCCATCAGTGTTTCACTTGGGACTAGCGGGGGGCTCCCCTACGAGCAGTACGTC. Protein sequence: CAISVSLGTSGGLPYEQYV.

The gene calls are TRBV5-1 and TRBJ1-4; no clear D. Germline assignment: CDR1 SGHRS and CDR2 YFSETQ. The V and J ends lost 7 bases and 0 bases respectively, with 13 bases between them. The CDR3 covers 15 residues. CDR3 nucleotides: TGCGCCAGCCGGGGTCAGGCAACAACTAATGAAAAACTGTTTTTT. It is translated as CASRGQATTNEKLFF. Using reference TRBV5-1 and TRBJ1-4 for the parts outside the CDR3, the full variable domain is KAGVTQTPRYLIKTRGQQVTLSCSPISGHRSVSWYQQTPGQGLQFLFEYFSETQRNKGNFPGRFSGRQFSNSRSEMNVSTLELGDSALYLCASRGQATTNEKLFFGSGTQLSVL.

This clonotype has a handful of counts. CDR3 in DNA: TGTGCCAGCAGCCCTAAATACACAAAGGAGAACGAAATCATTCAGTACTTC. Translated, it gives CASSPKYTKENEIIQYF. The genes are TRBV5-5 and TRBJ2-4; D ambiguous. Trimming cost V 4 bases and J 9 bases, with 26 bases left between them. Per the germline V gene, CDR1 is SGHKS and CDR2 is YYEKEE (reference sequence). This CDR3 spans 17 amino acids.

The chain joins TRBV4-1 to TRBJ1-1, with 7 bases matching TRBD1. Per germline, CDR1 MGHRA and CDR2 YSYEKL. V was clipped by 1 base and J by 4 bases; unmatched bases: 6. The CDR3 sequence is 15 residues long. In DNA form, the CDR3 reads TGCGCCAGCAGCCAAGGACAGGGAGTGGGCACTGAAGCTTTCTTT. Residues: CASSQGQGVGTEAFF.

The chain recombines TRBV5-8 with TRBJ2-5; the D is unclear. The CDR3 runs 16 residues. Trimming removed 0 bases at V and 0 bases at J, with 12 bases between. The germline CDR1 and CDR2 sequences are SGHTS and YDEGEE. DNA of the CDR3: TGTGCCAGCAGCTTGGATTTCGGTGCCAACCAAGAGACCCAGTACTTC. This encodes CASSLDFGANQETQYF.

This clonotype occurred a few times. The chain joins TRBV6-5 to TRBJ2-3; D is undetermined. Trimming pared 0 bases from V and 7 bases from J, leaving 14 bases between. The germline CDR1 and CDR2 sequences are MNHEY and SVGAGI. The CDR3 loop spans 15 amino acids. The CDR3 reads CASSYSRRLENTQYF. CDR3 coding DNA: TGTGCCAGCAGTTACTCGAGGCGGCTGGAGAATACGCAGTATTTT.

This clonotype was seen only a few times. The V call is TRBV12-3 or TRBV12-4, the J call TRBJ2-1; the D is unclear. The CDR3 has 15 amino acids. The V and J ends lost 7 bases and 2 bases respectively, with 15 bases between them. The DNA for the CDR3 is TGTGCCAGCACCCTAGTTGTCGCAGCCTACAATGAGCAGTTCTTC. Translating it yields CASTLVVAAYNEQFF.

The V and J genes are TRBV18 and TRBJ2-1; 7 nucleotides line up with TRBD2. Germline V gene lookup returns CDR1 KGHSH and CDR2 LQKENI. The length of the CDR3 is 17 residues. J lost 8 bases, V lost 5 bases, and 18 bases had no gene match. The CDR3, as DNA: TGTGCCAGCTCAATCCGCGGGGGTGATTGGGCTATCTATGAGCAGTTCTTC. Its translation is CASSIRGGDWAIYEQFF.

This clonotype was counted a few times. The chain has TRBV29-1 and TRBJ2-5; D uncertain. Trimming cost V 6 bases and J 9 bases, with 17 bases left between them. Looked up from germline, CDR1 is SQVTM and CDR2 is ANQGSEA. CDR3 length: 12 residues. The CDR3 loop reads CSVPLAVTAQYF. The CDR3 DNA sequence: TGCAGCGTGCCGCTGGCAGTTACGGCCCAGTACTTC.

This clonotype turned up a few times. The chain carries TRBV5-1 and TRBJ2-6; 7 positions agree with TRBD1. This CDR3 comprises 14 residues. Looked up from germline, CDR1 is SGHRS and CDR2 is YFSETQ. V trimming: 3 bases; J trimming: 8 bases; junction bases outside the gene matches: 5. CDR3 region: CASSSRDSTNVLTF. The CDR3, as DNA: TGCGCCAGCAGCTCCCGGGACAGCACCAACGTCCTGACTTTC.

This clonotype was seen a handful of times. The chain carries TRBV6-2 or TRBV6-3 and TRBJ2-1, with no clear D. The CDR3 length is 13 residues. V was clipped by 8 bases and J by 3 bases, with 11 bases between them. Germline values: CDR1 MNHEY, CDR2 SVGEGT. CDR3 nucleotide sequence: TGTGCCAGCTCGCCTTCCTACTACAATGAGCAGTTCTTC. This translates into CASSPSYYNEQFF.